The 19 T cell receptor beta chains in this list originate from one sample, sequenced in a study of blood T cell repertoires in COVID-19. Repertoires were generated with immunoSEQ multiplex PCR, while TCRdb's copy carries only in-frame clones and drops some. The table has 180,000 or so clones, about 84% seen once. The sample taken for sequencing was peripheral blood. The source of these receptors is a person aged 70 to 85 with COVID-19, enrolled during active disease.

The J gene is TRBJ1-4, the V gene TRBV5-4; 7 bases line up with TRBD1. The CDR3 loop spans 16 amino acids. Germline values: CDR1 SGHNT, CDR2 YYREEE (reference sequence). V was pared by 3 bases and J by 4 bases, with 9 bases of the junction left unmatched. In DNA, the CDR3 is TGTGCCAGCAGCTGGGGGGTGGGACAGAATAATGAAAAACTGTTTTTT. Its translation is CASSWGVGQNNEKLFF.

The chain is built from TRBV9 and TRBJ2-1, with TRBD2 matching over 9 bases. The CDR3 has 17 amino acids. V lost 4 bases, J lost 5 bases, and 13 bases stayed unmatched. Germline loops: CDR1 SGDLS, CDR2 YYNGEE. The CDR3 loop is CASSRSRGGREDNEQFF. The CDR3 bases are TGTGCCAGCAGCAGGAGCCGGGGCGGGAGGGAAGACAATGAGCAGTTCTTC.

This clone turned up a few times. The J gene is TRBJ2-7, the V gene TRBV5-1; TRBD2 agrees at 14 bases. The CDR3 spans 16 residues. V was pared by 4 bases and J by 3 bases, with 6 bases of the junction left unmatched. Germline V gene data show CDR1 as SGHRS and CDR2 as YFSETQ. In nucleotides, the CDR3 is TGCGCCAGCAGCATCGGGACTAGCGGGGGTTTCTACGAGCAGTACTTC. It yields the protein CASSIGTSGGFYEQYF. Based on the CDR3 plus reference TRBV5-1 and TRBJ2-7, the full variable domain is KAGVTQTPRYLIKTRGQQVTLSCSPISGHRSVSWYQQTPGQGLQFLFEYFSETQRNKGNFPGRFSGRQFSNSRSEMNVSTLELGDSALYLCASSIGTSGGFYEQYFGPGTRLTVT.

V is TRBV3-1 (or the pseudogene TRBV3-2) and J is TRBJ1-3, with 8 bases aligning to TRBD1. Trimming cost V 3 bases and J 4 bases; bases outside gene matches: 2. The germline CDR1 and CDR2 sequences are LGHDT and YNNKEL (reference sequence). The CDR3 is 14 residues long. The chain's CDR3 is CASSQRTGGNTIYF. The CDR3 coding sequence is TGTGCCAGCAGCCAGCGGACAGGGGGAAACACCATATATTTT.

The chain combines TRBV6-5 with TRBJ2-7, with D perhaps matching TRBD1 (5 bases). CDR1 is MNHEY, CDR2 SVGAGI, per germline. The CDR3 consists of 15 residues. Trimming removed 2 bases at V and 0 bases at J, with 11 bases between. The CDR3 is CASSYRQGLSYEQYF. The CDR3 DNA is TGTGCCAGCAGTTACCGGCAGGGTCTCTCCTACGAGCAGTACTTC.

The CDR3 nucleotides read TGTGCCAGCTCACCAGGGAGGAATGAAAAACTGTTTTTT. Encoded protein: CASSPGRNEKLFF. This chain links TRBV18 with TRBJ1-4; D unclear. The CDR3 has 13 amino acids. The germline V gene encodes CDR1 KGHSH and CDR2 LQKENI. V lost 2 bases, J lost 5 bases, and 6 bases lay in between. Supplemented by reference TRBV18 and TRBJ1-4, the full variable domain reads NAGVMQNPRHLVRRRGQEARLRCSPMKGHSHVYWYRQLPEEGLKFMVYLQKENIIDESGMPKERFSAEFPKEGPSILRIQQVVRGDSAAYFCASSPGRNEKLFFGSGTQLSVL.

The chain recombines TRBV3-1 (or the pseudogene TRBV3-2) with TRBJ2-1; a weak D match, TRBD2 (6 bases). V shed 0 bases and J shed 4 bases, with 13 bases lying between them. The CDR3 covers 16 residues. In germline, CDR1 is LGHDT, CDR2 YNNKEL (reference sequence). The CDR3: CASSQEVGGDYNEQFF. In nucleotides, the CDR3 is TGTGCCAGCAGCCAAGAAGTCGGGGGAGATTACAATGAGCAGTTCTTC.

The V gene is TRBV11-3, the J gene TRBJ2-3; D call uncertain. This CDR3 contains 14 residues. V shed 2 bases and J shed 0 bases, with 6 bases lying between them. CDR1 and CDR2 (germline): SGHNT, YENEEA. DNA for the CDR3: TGTGCCAGCAGCTTATTAACTAGCACAGATACGCAGTATTTT. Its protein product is CASSLLTSTDTQYF.

Written as DNA, the CDR3 is TGTGCCAGCAGCCGGAATGCGCCAAGCGGTGGCGGGGAGCTGTTTTTT. Its protein product is CASSRNAPSGGGELFF. This rearrangement joins TRBV7-2 to TRBJ2-2, with D possibly matching TRBD2 (5 bases). The CDR3 runs 16 residues. Trimming took 5 bases from V and 7 from J, leaving 20 bases between them. The germline gives CDR1 SGHTA, CDR2 FQGNSA.

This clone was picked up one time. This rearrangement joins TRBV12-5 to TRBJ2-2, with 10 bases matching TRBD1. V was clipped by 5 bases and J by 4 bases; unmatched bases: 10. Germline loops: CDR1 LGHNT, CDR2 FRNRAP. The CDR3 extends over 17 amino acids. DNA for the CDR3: TGTGCTAGTGGTCGGAAGGGACAGGGGAGTGGCACCGGGGAGCTGTTTTTT. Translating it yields CASGRKGQGSGTGELFF.

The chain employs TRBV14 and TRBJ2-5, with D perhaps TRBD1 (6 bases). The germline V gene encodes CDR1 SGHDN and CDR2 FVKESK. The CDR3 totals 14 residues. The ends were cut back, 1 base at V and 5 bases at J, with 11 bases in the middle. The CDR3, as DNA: TGTGCCAGCAGCCAAGCTTCAGGGGCGGAGACCCAGTACTTC. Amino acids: CASSQASGAETQYF.

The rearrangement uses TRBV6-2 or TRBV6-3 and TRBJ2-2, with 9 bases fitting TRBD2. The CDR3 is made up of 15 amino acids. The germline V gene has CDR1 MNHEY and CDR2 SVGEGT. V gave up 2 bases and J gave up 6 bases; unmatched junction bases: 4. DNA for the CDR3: TGTGCCAGCAGTTACGGCGGGAGGGCCCCCGGGGAGCTGTTTTTT. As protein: CASSYGGRAPGELFF.

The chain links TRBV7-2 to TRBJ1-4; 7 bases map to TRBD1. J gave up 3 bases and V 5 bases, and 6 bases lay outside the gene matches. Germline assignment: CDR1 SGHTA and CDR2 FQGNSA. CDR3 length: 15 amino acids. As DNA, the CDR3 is TGTGCCAGCAGCCCGGCAGGGGGATCTAATGAAAAACTGTTTTTT. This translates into CASSPAGGSNEKLFF.

In nucleotides, the CDR3 is TGTGCCAGTAGTATCTCCAGGGCGGAAGCTTTCTTT. Its translation is CASSISRAEAFF. The J gene is TRBJ1-1, the V gene TRBV19, with D maybe TRBD1 (5 bases). The germline gives CDR1 LNHDA, CDR2 SQIVND (reference sequence). Deletions cut 3 bases from V and 8 bases from J, with 10 bases between. The CDR3 has 12 amino acids.

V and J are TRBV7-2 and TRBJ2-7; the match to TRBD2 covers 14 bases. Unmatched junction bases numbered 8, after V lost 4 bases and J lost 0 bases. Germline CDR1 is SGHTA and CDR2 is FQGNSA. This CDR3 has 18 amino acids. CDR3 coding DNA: TGTGCCAGCAGCTACGGGACTAGCGGGGGAAGCTACTCCTACGAGCAGTACTTC. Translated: CASSYGTSGGSYSYEQYF.

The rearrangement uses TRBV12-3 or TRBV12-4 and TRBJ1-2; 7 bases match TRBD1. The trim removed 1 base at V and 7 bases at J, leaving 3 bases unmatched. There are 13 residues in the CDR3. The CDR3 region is CASSLGRQGGYTF. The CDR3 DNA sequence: TGTGCCAGCAGTTTAGGGAGACAGGGTGGCTACACCTTC.

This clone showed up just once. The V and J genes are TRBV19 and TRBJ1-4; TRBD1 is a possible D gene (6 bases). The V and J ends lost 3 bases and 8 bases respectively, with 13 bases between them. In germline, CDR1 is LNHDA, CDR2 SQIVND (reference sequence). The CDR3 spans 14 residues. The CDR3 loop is CASSIRGAREKLFF. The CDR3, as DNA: TGTGCCAGTAGTATTCGGGGGGCCCGGGAAAAACTGTTTTTT.

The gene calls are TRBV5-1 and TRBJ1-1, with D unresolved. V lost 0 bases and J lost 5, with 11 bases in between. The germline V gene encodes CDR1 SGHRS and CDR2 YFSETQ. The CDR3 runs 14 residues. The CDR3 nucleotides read TGCGCCAGCAGCTTGGGTCATAGCGGGACTGAAGCTTTCTTT. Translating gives CASSLGHSGTEAFF. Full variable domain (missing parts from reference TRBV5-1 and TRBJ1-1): KAGVTQTPRYLIKTRGQQVTLSCSPISGHRSVSWYQQTPGQGLQFLFEYFSETQRNKGNFPGRFSGRQFSNSRSEMNVSTLELGDSALYLCASSLGHSGTEAFFGQGTRLTVV.

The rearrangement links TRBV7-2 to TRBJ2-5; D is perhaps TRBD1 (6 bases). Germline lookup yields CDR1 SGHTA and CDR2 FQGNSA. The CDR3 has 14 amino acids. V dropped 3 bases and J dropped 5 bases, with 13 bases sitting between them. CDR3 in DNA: TGTGCCAGCAGCTTGGATACAGGGTCGGAGACCCAGTACTTC. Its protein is CASSLDTGSETQYF. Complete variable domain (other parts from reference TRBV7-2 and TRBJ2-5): GAGVSQSPSNKVTEKGKDVELRCDPISGHTALYWYRQSLGQGLEFLIYFQGNSAPDKSGLPSDRFSAERTGGSVSTLTIQRTQQEDSAVYLCASSLDTGSETQYFGPGTRLLVL.